These 32 T cell receptor beta chains came from one sample sequenced in a study of T cells in women clearing cervical HPV infection. Measured with immunoSEQ multiplex PCR; TCRdb has only the in-frame clones, and not every one. The sample shows tens of thousands of clones, and under 8% sits with its ten largest clones. Sequencing was done on a sample of blood buffy coat. Source of these receptors: a woman aged 18-70 years with a cervical HPV16 infection that either progressed to CIN3+ or cleared (not recorded which).

A remark on this clone: The CDR3 end falls 3 residues outside the read, so it is completed with the germline J gene. The rearrangement uses TRBV20-1 and TRBJ2-5; 9 nucleotides agree with TRBD2. Trimming cost V 4 bases and J 3 bases; bases outside gene matches: 15. In germline, CDR1 is DFQATT, CDR2 SNEGSKA (reference sequence). This CDR3 spans 17 amino acids. Partial CDR3 DNA: TGCAGTGCTATCTCCTCATCTCCTAGCGGGATAAAAGAGACC. The encoded protein is CSAISSSPSGIKET. The full CDR3 protein reads CSAISSSPSGIKETQYF.

To note about this clone: The DNA ends 3 residues before the CDR3 does, and the rest of the CDR3 is filled in from the germline J gene. The V gene is TRBV19, the J gene TRBJ2-1; 16 nucleotides align to TRBD2. Germline CDR1 is LNHDA and CDR2 is SQIVND (reference sequence). Trimming at V came to 1 base and at J to 5 bases, leaving 5 bases not matched to a gene. There are 18 residues in the CDR3. Incomplete CDR3 DNA: TGTGCCAGTAGTATAGTGGGGACTAGCGGGGGGGCAAACAATGAG. This sequence encodes CASSIVGTSGGANNE. The whole CDR3 sequence is CASSIVGTSGGANNEQFF.

In the case of this clone: Coverage ceases 3 residues before the CDR3 finishes, and the germline J gene fills in the end. This rearrangement joins TRBV29-1 to TRBJ2-5, with D hard to call. V was trimmed by 4 bases and J by 4 bases, leaving 10 bases between them. The CDR3 runs 12 residues. Looked up from germline, CDR1 is SQVTM and CDR2 is ANQGSEA. CDR3 protein: CSVVRAGETQYF. Incomplete CDR3 DNA: TGCAGCGTTGTTAGGGCCGGAGAGACC.

Concerning this clone itself: With the read ending 3 residues before the CDR3 end, the germline J gene is used to fill in that end. Different DNA sequences within this sample yield the same CDR3. The rearrangement joins TRBV11-2 to TRBJ1-3; D is uncertain. CDR1 is SGHAT, CDR2 FQNNGV, per germline. The CDR3 totals 15 residues. V gave up 5 bases and J gave up 1 base, with 12 bases separating them. The CDR3 reads CASSAGFGSGNTIYF. Partial CDR3 DNA: TGTGCCAGCAGCGCCGGGTTCGGGTCTGGAAACACC. The whole variable domain, filled in from reference TRBV11-2 and TRBJ1-3, reads EAGVAQSPRYKIIEKRQSVAFWCNPISGHATLYWYQQILGQGPKLLIQFQNNGVVDDSQLPKDRFSAERLKGVDSTLKIQPAKLEDSAVYLCASSAGFGSGNTIYFGEGSWLTVV.

Note on this clone: The read halts 3 residues ahead of the CDR3 end, with the missing end drawn from the germline J gene. J is TRBJ1-2 and V is TRBV7-9, with 7 bases that match TRBD1. CDR1 is SEHNR, CDR2 FQNEAQ, per germline (reference sequence). The CDR3 loop spans 13 amino acids. The CDR3 DNA, read in part, is TGTGCCAGCAGCCCCACAGGGACAGATACC. Its protein is CASSPTGTDT. The entire CDR3 protein is CASSPTGTDTYTF.

About this clone: The read ends 3 residues early relative to the CDR3; the germline J gene fills the gap. This sequence joins TRBV19 and TRBJ2-4, with TRBD2 as a possible D gene (6 bases). Germline V lookup: CDR1 LNHDA, CDR2 SQIVND (reference sequence). The CDR3 is made up of 13 amino acids. CDR3 sequence reads: CASSGTLSMGQYF. The part of the CDR3 DNA that was read is TGTGCCAGTAGCGGGACTTTAAGTATGGGT. The variable domain in full, with the rest retrieved from reference TRBV19 and TRBJ2-4, is DGGITQSPKYLFRKEGQNVTLSCEQNLNHDAMYWYRQDPGQGLRLIYYSQIVNDFQKGDIAEGYSVSREKKESFPLTVTSAQKNPTAFYLCASSGTLSMGQYFGAGTRLSVL.

About this clone: The read gets to within 3 residues of the CDR3 end, and the germline J gene fills in the rest. V gene TRBV3-1 (or the pseudogene TRBV3-2) combines with J gene TRBJ2-3, with D possibly matching TRBD1 (6 bases). V lost 4 bases to trimming and J lost 6 bases, with 8 bases between them. The CDR3 length is 12 residues. Germline values: CDR1 LGHDT, CDR2 YNNKEL (reference sequence). CDR3 region: CASSPRGDTQYF. The covered CDR3 bases are TGTGCCAGCAGCCCAAGGGGGGATACG.

About this clone itself: The read finishes 3 residues shy of the CDR3 end, and the germline J gene is used to complete it. The V gene is TRBV30, the J gene TRBJ1-2; D ambiguous. The ends were cut back, 5 bases at V and 5 bases at J, with 9 bases in the middle. Germline V lookup: CDR1 GTSNPN, CDR2 SVGIG (reference sequence). The CDR3 extends over 11 amino acids. The sequenced part of the CDR3 DNA is TGTGCCTGGGGACGGGGATATGGC. Translating it yields CAWGRGYG. From start to end, the CDR3 is CAWGRGYGYTF. Full variable domain (missing parts from reference TRBV30 and TRBJ1-2): SQTIHQWPATLVQPVGSPLSLECTVEGTSNPNLYWYRQAAGRGLQLLFYSVGIGQISSEVPQNLSASRPQDRQFILSSKKLLLSDSGFYLCAWGRGYGYTFGSGTRLTVV.

Comment on this clone: The CDR3 extends 3 residues past the end of the read, so its final part is completed from the germline J gene. V and J are TRBV6-2 or TRBV6-3 and TRBJ2-7; 12 bases line up with TRBD2. V gave up 7 bases and J gave up 3 bases; unmatched junction bases: 4. The CDR3 is 14 residues long. Germline loops: CDR1 MNHEY, CDR2 SVGEGT. The covered CDR3 bases are TGTGCCAGCACCCTGACTAGCGGGGGCTACGAG. Its protein is CASTLTSGGYE. The whole CDR3 reads CASTLTSGGYEQYF.

Comment on this clone: The read gets to within 3 residues of the CDR3 end, and the germline J gene fills in the rest. This rearrangement joins TRBV2 to TRBJ2-7; TRBD1 might be the D (5 bases). The ends were cut back, 6 bases at V and 3 bases at J, with 15 bases in the middle. Germline V gene lookup returns CDR1 SNHLY and CDR2 FYNNEI. The CDR3 extends over 14 amino acids. The part of the CDR3 DNA that was read is TGTGCCAGCAGGGACACCGAAGGACACTACGAG. It yields the protein CASRDTEGHYE. The entire CDR3 reads CASRDTEGHYEQYF.

Comments on this clone: Read data end 3 residues before the CDR3 end; the end is taken from the germline J gene. V and J are TRBV30 and TRBJ1-5, with D tentatively TRBD1 (5 bases). This CDR3 region has 14 residues. Germline CDR1 is GTSNPN and CDR2 is SVGIG (reference sequence). V was pared by 2 bases and J by 2 bases, with 10 bases between. CDR3 bases read: TGTGCCTGGAGTCTCCGCAGGGGCAATCAGCCC. Translated, it gives CAWSLRRGNQP. The whole CDR3 region reads CAWSLRRGNQPQHF.

Remarks on this clone: The CDR3 end falls 3 residues outside the read, so it is completed with the germline J gene. The chain combines TRBV5-4 with TRBJ2-3; the D is unclear. The germline V gene has CDR1 SGHNT and CDR2 YYREEE (reference sequence). The CDR3 is made up of 15 amino acids. CDR3 DNA (partial): TGTGCCAGCAGCTTGAGCGTGGGTAGCCAAGAGACG. Its protein product is CASSLSVGSQET. The CDR3 in its entirety is CASSLSVGSQETQYF.

Concerning this clone: The CDR3 end lies 3 residues beyond the end of the read and is filled in from the germline J gene. This sequence joins TRBV19 and TRBJ2-5; TRBD1 agrees at 9 bases. The germline V gene encodes CDR1 LNHDA and CDR2 SQIVND (reference sequence). V shed 5 bases, J shed 5 bases, and the junction held 6 bases outside the gene matches. CDR3 size: 14 residues. The sequenced CDR3 bases are TGTGCCAGTAGTGCCGGGACAGGGAGCGAGACC. This gives the protein CASSAGTGSET. The full-length CDR3 reads as CASSAGTGSETQYF.

On this clone itself: The read is 3 residues too short to cover the CDR3 end, so that end is filled in from the germline J gene. The J gene is TRBJ2-5, the V gene TRBV30; 8 bases agree with TRBD1. The CDR3 extends over 15 amino acids. Germline V CDR1 and CDR2: GTSNPN, SVGIG (reference sequence). V gave up 2 bases and J gave up 2 bases; unmatched junction bases: 7. CDR3 protein: CAWSSQGGGQETQYF. Incomplete CDR3 DNA: TGTGCCTGGAGTTCACAGGGGGGAGGACAAGAGACC.

With respect to this clone: The read finishes 3 residues shy of the CDR3 end, and the germline J gene is used to complete it. The genes are TRBV12-3 or TRBV12-4 and TRBJ1-4; 7 bases are a match to TRBD1. V shed 5 bases, J shed 6 bases, and the junction held 9 bases outside the gene matches. This CDR3 region has 15 residues. The CDR3 DNA, read in part, is TGTGCCAGCAGTGGAAGGGGAGGGGGCGATGAAAAA. It is translated as CASSGRGGGDEK. The entire CDR3 reads CASSGRGGGDEKLFF.

Concerning this clone: Read data end 3 residues before the CDR3 end; the end is taken from the germline J gene. The chain has TRBV7-2 and TRBJ2-7; the match to TRBD1 covers 9 bases. This CDR3 contains 14 residues. Germline V gene sequence: CDR1 SGHTA, CDR2 FQGNSA. The V gene end was trimmed by 5 bases and the J gene end by 3 bases; junction bases not matched to a gene: 5. CDR3 region: CASSAGTGRYEQYF. The covered CDR3 bases are TGTGCCAGCAGCGCCGGGACAGGGCGCTACGAG.

Concerning this clone itself: The read finishes 3 residues shy of the CDR3 end, and the germline J gene is used to complete it. This rearrangement joins TRBV12-3 or TRBV12-4 to TRBJ2-3; the match to TRBD2 covers 9 bases. Trimming removed 5 bases from V and 2 bases from J; junction bases left unmatched: 11. The CDR3 has 17 amino acids. The CDR3 reads CASSPTHSGGPTDTQYF. The part of the CDR3 DNA that was read is TGTGCCAGCAGTCCTACCCATAGCGGGGGCCCCACAGATACG.

On this clone: At one end, the junction sequence differs from germline, possibly due to a read error. Coverage ceases 3 residues before the CDR3 finishes, and the germline J gene fills in the end. This specimen includes other DNA sequences encoding the same CDR3. The rearrangement joins TRBV5-6 to TRBJ1-3; tentatively, D is TRBD1 (5 bases). The CDR3 has 14 residues. The germline V gene encodes CDR1 SGHDT and CDR2 YYEEEE. The DNA read from the CDR3 is TGTGCCAGCAGCTTGCGGGGGAGAGGAAACACA. The encoded protein is CASSLRGRGNT. The whole CDR3 protein is CASSLRGRGNTIYF.

With respect to this clone: The read is 3 residues too short to cover the CDR3 end, so that end is filled in from the germline J gene. The chain carries TRBV19 and TRBJ1-1; the D is unclear. The germline V gene encodes CDR1 LNHDA and CDR2 SQIVND (reference sequence). Trimming left V 2 bases short and J 2 bases short, with 6 bases between. This CDR3 is 13 amino acids long. CDR3 residues: CASSITANTEAFF. CDR3 bases read: TGTGCCAGTAGTATAACAGCCAACACTGAA. The full variable domain, with the rest looked up from reference TRBV19 and TRBJ1-1, is DGGITQSPKYLFRKEGQNVTLSCEQNLNHDAMYWYRQDPGQGLRLIYYSQIVNDFQKGDIAEGYSVSREKKESFPLTVTSAQKNPTAFYLCASSITANTEAFFGQGTRLTVV.

A word on this clone: The read ends 3 residues shy of where the CDR3 ends; the end is completed using the germline J gene. The J gene is TRBJ2-3, the V gene TRBV30; D unresolved. This CDR3 has 15 amino acids. The germline CDR1 and CDR2 sequences are GTSNPN and SVGIG (reference sequence). The V gene lost 2 bases and the J gene lost 2 bases, with 14 bases spanning the gap. The CDR3 sequence is CAWSRSGFYTDTQYF. CDR3 DNA (partial): TGTGCCTGGAGTAGGTCGGGTTTTTACACAGATACG.

Of note for this clone: At one boundary the junction diverges from the germline segment, which might be a read error. From the germline J gene comes the end of the CDR3, since the read stops 3 residues before it. This rearrangement joins TRBV4-2 to TRBJ2-7; D is perhaps TRBD1 (5 bases). Germline lookup yields CDR1 LGHNA and CDR2 YNFKEQ. This CDR3 comprises 13 residues. The CDR3 here is CASSPSDSNEQYF. The DNA read from the CDR3 is TGCGCCAGCAGCCCGTCAGACAGTAACGAG.

A word on this clone: The CDR3 end is not reached by the read, which stops 3 residues before it; the germline J gene fills it in. The V and J genes are TRBV14 and TRBJ2-6, with 7 bases aligning to TRBD1. The trim removed 5 bases at V and 6 bases at J, leaving 7 bases unmatched. The CDR3 sequence is 15 residues long. The germline V gene has CDR1 SGHDN and CDR2 FVKESK. The CDR3 reads CASSARQGPANVLTF. The sequenced CDR3 bases are TGTGCCAGCAGCGCGAGACAGGGCCCGGCCAACGTC.

Concerning this clone: The read ends 3 residues early relative to the CDR3; the germline J gene fills the gap. The J gene is TRBJ1-5, the V gene TRBV6-2 or TRBV6-3; the match to TRBD1 covers 9 bases. With 2 bases clipped from V and 1 base from J, the junction kept 6 bases outside the gene matches. Germline-derived CDR1 and CDR2 are MNHEY and SVGEGT. This CDR3 has 17 amino acids. The sequenced part of the CDR3 DNA is TGTGCCAGCAGTTACCTCAAACAGGGGGCGAGCAATCAGCCC. Translation: CASSYLKQGASNQP. In full, the CDR3 is CASSYLKQGASNQPQHF.

For this clone: From the germline J gene comes the end of the CDR3, since the read stops 3 residues before it. The V and J genes are TRBV11-2 and TRBJ1-2; a possible D gene is TRBD1 (5 bases). CDR3 length: 15 amino acids. Germline V gives CDR1 SGHAT, CDR2 FQNNGV. The CDR3 sequence is CASSLGTSGGHDYTF. The part of the CDR3 DNA that was read is TGTGCCAGCAGCTTGGGGACTAGCGGGGGTCACGAC.

As for this clone: The read ends 3 residues before the CDR3 terminus; that terminus is restored from the germline J gene. The chain combines TRBV2 with TRBJ2-7; 11 nucleotides match TRBD2. The CDR3 extends over 16 amino acids. V gave up 6 bases and J gave up 0 bases; unmatched junction bases: 7. In germline, CDR1 is SNHLY, CDR2 FYNNEI. The CDR3 DNA, read in part, is TGTGCCAGCAGCACAGCGACTAGCGGGGCCTCCTACGAG. Protein product: CASSTATSGASYE. The full CDR3 protein is CASSTATSGASYEQYF.

As regards this clone: Read data end 3 residues before the CDR3 end; the end is taken from the germline J gene. This chain links TRBV7-6 with TRBJ2-1, with 10 bases matching TRBD1. The CDR3 runs to 15 residues. The germline V gene has CDR1 SGHVS and CDR2 FNYEAQ. Trimming at V came to 5 bases and at J to 8 bases, leaving 9 bases not matched to a gene. Partial CDR3 DNA: TGTGCCAGCAGCCCCCGACAGGGGGCTAGGGATGAG. Translated, it gives CASSPRQGARDE. The whole CDR3 sequence is CASSPRQGARDEQFF. The full variable domain, rest sourced from reference TRBV7-6 and TRBJ2-1, is GAGVSQSPRYKVTKRGQDVALRCDPISGHVSLYWYRQALGQGPEFLTYFNYEAQQDKSGLPNDRFSAERPEGSISTLTIQRTEQRDSAMYRCASSPRQGARDEQFFGPGTRLTVL.

A note on this clone: The CDR3 goes on 3 residues after the read ends, and that part is filled in from the germline J gene. The chain links TRBV5-1 to TRBJ2-1; the D gene is possibly TRBD2 (6 bases). CDR1 and CDR2 (germline): SGHRS, YFSETQ. V lost 0 bases and J lost 4, with 14 bases in between. There are 16 residues in the CDR3. CDR3 protein: CASSLDGARGYNEQFF. The sequenced CDR3 bases are TGCGCCAGCAGCTTGGACGGGGCTCGGGGGTACAATGAG.

Details on this clone: The read stops 3 residues short of the end of the CDR3; the missing end is completed from the germline J gene. V is TRBV7-9 and J is TRBJ2-2; TRBD1 might be the D (5 bases). The CDR3 is made up of 14 amino acids. V was pared by 7 bases and J by 0 bases, with 9 bases between. Germline loops: CDR1 SEHNR, CDR2 FQNEAQ (reference sequence). The sequenced part of the CDR3 DNA is TGTGCCAGCAAAAAACAGGCGAACACCGGGGAG. Its translation is CASKKQANTGE. The full CDR3 protein is CASKKQANTGELFF.

With respect to this clone: The CDR3 end is not reached by the read, which stops 3 residues before it; the germline J gene fills it in. The chain is built from TRBV20-1 and TRBJ2-5; D may be TRBD1 (5 bases). Germline V gene sequence: CDR1 DFQATT, CDR2 SNEGSKA (reference sequence). The CDR3 consists of 14 residues. V shed 4 bases and J shed 5 bases, with 17 bases lying between them. The sequenced part of the CDR3 DNA is TGCAGTGCTAAGGATCAGGGTTCTGTCGAGACC. This translates into CSAKDQGSVET. The entire CDR3 reads CSAKDQGSVETQYF.

A note on this clone: The sequence runs out 3 residues before the end of the CDR3; the remainder is reconstructed from the germline J gene. V gene TRBV2 combines with J gene TRBJ2-7; D ambiguous. The germline V gene encodes CDR1 SNHLY and CDR2 FYNNEI. With 10 bases removed from V and 5 bases from J, the gap between germline ends came to 24 bases. This CDR3 spans 15 amino acids. The sequenced CDR3 bases are TGTGCCACTACCTTCACGTTGAGCCCGTTCAACGAG. Translation: CATTFTLSPFNE. The whole CDR3 protein reads CATTFTLSPFNEQYF.

With respect to this clone: Read sequence stops 3 residues before the CDR3 end, and the germline J gene provides the missing end. The chain recombines TRBV7-6 with TRBJ1-2; 8 bases map to TRBD1. The CDR3 is 17 amino acids. The germline V gene encodes CDR1 SGHVS and CDR2 FNYEAQ. V lost 5 bases, J lost 5 bases, and 16 bases stayed unmatched. This CDR3 reads CASSPTGAPPLLYGYTF. The sequenced CDR3 bases are TGTGCCAGCAGCCCGACAGGGGCCCCCCCCCTCCTTTATGGC.

On this clone itself: The junction differs from germline at one of its ends, possibly a read error. Read sequence stops 3 residues before the CDR3 end, and the germline J gene provides the missing end. This same CDR3 is encoded by further DNA sequences in the sample. The chain joins TRBV19 to TRBJ1-3, with D possibly matching TRBD1 (5 bases). The CDR3 covers 11 residues. Germline CDR1 and CDR2: LNHDA and SQIVND (reference sequence). The DNA read from the CDR3 is TGTGCCAGTAATTGGGGCAACACA. It codes for CASNWGNT. The full CDR3 is CASNWGNTIYF.